This TCR beta chain was identified in a study of T cell responses to AZD1222 COVID-19 vaccine. With 2 bases removed from V and 3 bases from J, the gap between germline ends came to 13 bases. Germline V gene sequence: CDR1 MGHRA, CDR2 YSYEKL. CDR3 size: 15 residues. About this clone itself: Its antigen is not known.

The repertoire was sequenced with immunoSEQ multiplex PCR; TCRdb's copy has only in-frame clones and lacks some. This repertoire shows 100,000 to 150,000 clones, about nine tenths found once; its top ten account for more than 1%. The study's findings and limits: An increase in Spike-specific TCR breadth and depth was observed after two AZD1222 doses. Clonal diversity may have been underestimated in mostly white British donors.

The gene calls are TRBV4-1 and TRBJ1-1, with D possibly being TRBD1 (6 bases). The starting material was peripheral blood, obtained 28 days after the second AZD1222 dose. The origin of this receptor is an adult who received the AZD1222 COVID-19 vaccine. The CDR3 DNA is TGCGCCAGCAGCCAAAGTAACAGGGTACACACTGAAGCTTTCTTT. Protein: CASSQSNRVHTEAFF.